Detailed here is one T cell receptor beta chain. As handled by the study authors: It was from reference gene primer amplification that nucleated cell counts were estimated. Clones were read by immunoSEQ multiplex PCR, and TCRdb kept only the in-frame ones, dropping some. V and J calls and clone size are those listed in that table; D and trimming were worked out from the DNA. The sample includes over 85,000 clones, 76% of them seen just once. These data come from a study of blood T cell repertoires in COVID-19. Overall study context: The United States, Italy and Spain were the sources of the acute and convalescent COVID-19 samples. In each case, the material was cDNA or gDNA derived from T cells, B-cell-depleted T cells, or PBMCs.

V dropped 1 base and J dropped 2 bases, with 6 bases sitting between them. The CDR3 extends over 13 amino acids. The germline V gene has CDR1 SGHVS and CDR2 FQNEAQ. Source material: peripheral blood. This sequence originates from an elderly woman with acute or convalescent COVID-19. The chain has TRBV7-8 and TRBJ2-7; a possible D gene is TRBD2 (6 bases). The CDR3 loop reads CASSLGLAYEQYF. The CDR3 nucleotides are TGTGCCAGCAGCTTAGGACTAGCCTACGAGCAGTACTTC.